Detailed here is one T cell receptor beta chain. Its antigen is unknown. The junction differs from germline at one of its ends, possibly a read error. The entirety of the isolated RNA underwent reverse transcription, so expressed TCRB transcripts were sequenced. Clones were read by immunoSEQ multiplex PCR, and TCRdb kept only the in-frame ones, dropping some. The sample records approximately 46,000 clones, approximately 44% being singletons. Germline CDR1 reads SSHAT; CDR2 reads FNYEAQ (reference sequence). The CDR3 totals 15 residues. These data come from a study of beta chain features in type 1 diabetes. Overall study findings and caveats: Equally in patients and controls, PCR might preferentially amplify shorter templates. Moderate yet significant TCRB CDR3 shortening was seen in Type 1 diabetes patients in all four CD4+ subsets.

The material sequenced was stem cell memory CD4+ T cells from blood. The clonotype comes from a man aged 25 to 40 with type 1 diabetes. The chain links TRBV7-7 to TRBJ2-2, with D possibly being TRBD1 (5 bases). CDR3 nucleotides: TGTGCTAGCAGCTTGGACACGCGGAACACCGGGGAGCTGTTTTTT. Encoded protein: CASSLDTRNTGELFF.